These T cell receptor beta chains were read from a single sample in a study of blood T cell repertoires in COVID-19. The assay was immunoSEQ multiplex PCR, and TCRdb's table has in-frame clones only and misses some. Seen here are 150,000 to 180,000 clones, approximately 85% observed once, and the top ten hold 0.63%. Sequencing was performed on peripheral blood. These receptors originate from a man aged 60 to 69 with COVID-19, enrolled during active disease. Each CDR3 is given with its conserved first and last residue. Each record gives: CDR3 DNA, CDR3 protein, D gene, clone size, J gene, V gene. D genes are given only for firm matches. Clone sizes are given selectively: once, few, many, or a class where the clone is expanded.

TGTGCCAGCAGAAACGGACAGGGGGGGACCTATGGCTACACCTTC | CASRNGQGGTYGYTF | TRBD1 | - | TRBJ1-2 | TRBV2
TGTGCCAGCAGCTTGGGAGGCACATATAATTCACCCCTCCACTTT | CASSLGGTYNSPLHF | - | - | TRBJ1-6 | TRBV5-4
TGTGCCAGCAGTTTATCGGGGACATCCCTTCCCACAGATACGCAGTATTTT | CASSLSGTSLPTDTQYF | - | once | TRBJ2-3 | TRBV27
TGTGCCAGCAGCCGAAGGGGGCGCGACACTGAAGCTTTCTTT | CASSRRGRDTEAFF | TRBD1 | - | TRBJ1-1 | TRBV28
TGTGCCAGCAGCTACGGACAGGGGAGTTCACCCCTCCACTTT | CASSYGQGSSPLHF | TRBD1 | - | TRBJ1-6 | TRBV5-6
TGTGCCAGTAGCATGGGAATGACAGGGAACTACGAGCAGTACTTC | CASSMGMTGNYEQYF | TRBD1 | - | TRBJ2-7 | TRBV19
TGTGCCAGCTCACCCACGACAGGAGGTGGCAATCAGCCCCAGCATTTT | CASSPTTGGGNQPQHF | - | - | TRBJ1-5 | TRBV18
TGTGCCAGTAGCCTGGGGACAACCGCGAACACCGGGGAGCTGTTTTTT | CASSLGTTANTGELFF | - | - | TRBJ2-2 | TRBV19
TGCGCCAGCAGCTTGGACGGGATATCCAACACCGGGGAGCTGTTTTTT | CASSLDGISNTGELFF | - | once | TRBJ2-2 | TRBV5-1
TGTGCCAGCAGCAAAGACGGGAATCAGCCCCAGCATTTT | CASSKDGNQPQHF | - | - | TRBJ1-5 | TRBV21-1
TGTGCCAGCAGCTTAGACGGGACAGCCTCTGGAAACACCATATATTTT | CASSLDGTASGNTIYF | TRBD1 | - | TRBJ1-3 | TRBV11-3
TGTGCCAGCAGCTTAGACTTGGACGGGGCCTACGAGCAGTACTTC | CASSLDLDGAYEQYF | - | - | TRBJ2-7 | TRBV7-6
TGTGCCAGCAGTTACGGCGGGACAGGGGTTCAGCCCCAGCATTTT | CASSYGGTGVQPQHF | TRBD1 | - | TRBJ1-5 | TRBV6-2/TRBV6-3
TGTGCCAGCAGCGGAGGGACAGCTAATGAAAAACTGTTTTTT | CASSGGTANEKLFF | TRBD1 | - | TRBJ1-4 | TRBV5-5
TGTGCCAGCAGTTACTTCGCTGGGACAGGGCGCTTGCGTTGGGCCGGGGAGCTGTTTTTT | CASSYFAGTGRLRWAGELFF | TRBD1 | - | TRBJ2-2 | TRBV6-2/TRBV6-3
TGTGCCACCAGTCCGCAAGGTGCCGGGACTAGCGTAGCAGATACGCAGTATTTT | CATSPQGAGTSVADTQYF | TRBD2 | - | TRBJ2-3 | TRBV24-1
TGTGCCAGCTCACCAACAGGGGCAACTAATGAAAAACTGTTTTTT | CASSPTGATNEKLFF | TRBD1 | - | TRBJ1-4 | TRBV18
TGTGCCAGCAGCTTGGGTTCCCGGGATGGCTACACCTTC | CASSLGSRDGYTF | - | once | TRBJ1-2 | TRBV5-4
TGTGCCAGCAGCCCCCCGGGGGTCGGGGGGGAGACCCAGTACTTC | CASSPPGVGGETQYF | TRBD2 | - | TRBJ2-5 | TRBV6-5
TGTGCCAGCAGAAGACAGGGGATTGGCAATCAGCCCCAGCATTTT | CASRRQGIGNQPQHF | TRBD1 | - | TRBJ1-5 | TRBV2
TGTGCCAGCTCACCGGGACAGGACGCCGGGGAGCTGTTTTTT | CASSPGQDAGELFF | TRBD1 | - | TRBJ2-2 | TRBV18
TGTGCCAGCAGCGTAGGGTCAGGGGGCGCGATTACTGAAGCTTTCTTT | CASSVGSGGAITEAFF | TRBD1 | - | TRBJ1-1 | TRBV9
TGTGCCAGCAGCTTAGGACGGCTGGGAGCGGGCACAGATACGCAGTATTTT | CASSLGRLGAGTDTQYF | - | - | TRBJ2-3 | TRBV5-4
TGCGCCAGCAGCCAAGAGTTATTGACAGGGGATCAGCCCCAGCATTTT | CASSQELLTGDQPQHF | TRBD1 | - | TRBJ1-5 | TRBV4-3
TGTGCCAGCTCACCACTAAGTGGCCTTGGGCAAGATACGCAGTATTTT | CASSPLSGLGQDTQYF | - | - | TRBJ2-3 | TRBV18
TGTGCCAGCAGTTATCCCTACCCCTCTAGCGGGAGTGGGACAGATACGCAGTATTTT | CASSYPYPSSGSGTDTQYF | TRBD2 | - | TRBJ2-3 | TRBV6-2/TRBV6-3
TGTGCCAGCAGCCTCGGACTCTCCGCTAATGAAAAACTGTTTTTT | CASSLGLSANEKLFF | - | few | TRBJ1-4 | TRBV5-5
TGTGCCAGCAGTCCGAGGGGGAATAGCGGGGGGTCCAATGAGCAGTTCTTC | CASSPRGNSGGSNEQFF | TRBD2 | - | TRBJ2-1 | TRBV7-2
TGTGCCAGCACCCTGGGGGGGACAGGGGGCAATGAGCAGTTCTTC | CASTLGGTGGNEQFF | TRBD1 | - | TRBJ2-1 | TRBV28